The 23 T cell receptor beta chains below come from one sample, sequenced in a study of blood T cell repertoires in COVID-19. Libraries were prepared by immunoSEQ multiplex PCR; TCRdb keeps only in-frame clonotypes and omits some of them. In the table there are about 180,000 clones, approximately 86% of which are singletons. Sequenced sample: peripheral blood. All receptors come from a woman aged 80 or over with acute or convalescent COVID-19.

The chain links TRBV7-7 to TRBJ2-1, with 10 positions matching TRBD2. After removal of 6 bases from V and 3 bases from J, the junction contained 8 bases not matched to a gene. This CDR3 is 16 amino acids long. Germline assignment: CDR1 SSHAT and CDR2 FNYEAQ (reference sequence). The CDR3 is CASRTTSGTYYNEQFF. The DNA for the CDR3 is TGTGCCAGCAGAACCACTAGCGGGACTTACTACAATGAGCAGTTCTTC.

The chain is built from TRBV11-3 and TRBJ2-7; tentatively, D is TRBD1 (5 bases). Trimming removed 5 bases at V and 1 base at J, with 9 bases between. This CDR3 is 13 amino acids long. Per the germline V gene, CDR1 is SGHNT and CDR2 is YENEEA. The CDR3 here is CASSPQGSYEQYF. The CDR3 nucleotides are TGTGCCAGCAGCCCCCAGGGATCCTACGAGCAGTACTTC.

The count of this clone is one. This sequence joins TRBV3-1 (or the pseudogene TRBV3-2) and TRBJ1-2, with 7 bases identical to TRBD1. This CDR3 contains 16 residues. The germline V gene has CDR1 LGHDT and CDR2 YNNKEL (reference sequence). V lost 1 base and J lost 0; bases outside the gene matches: 5. The DNA for the CDR3 is TGTGCCAGCAGCCAAGGATGGGACAGCTCTAACTATGGCTACACCTTC. Amino acid sequence: CASSQGWDSSNYGYTF.

The chain links TRBV28 to TRBJ1-1; D perhaps matches TRBD1 (5 bases). The CDR3 loop spans 14 amino acids. Deletions cut 6 bases from V and 0 bases from J, with 11 bases between. Germline CDR1 MDHEN, CDR2 SYDVKM. The CDR3 coding sequence is TGTGCCAGCAGCCCCCCGGACATGAACACTGAAGCTTTCTTT. Translation gives CASSPPDMNTEAFF.

The chain employs TRBV3-1 (or the pseudogene TRBV3-2) and TRBJ2-2, with TRBD1 matching 7 bases. CDR1 is LGHDT and CDR2 is YNNKEL in the germline V gene (reference sequence). The CDR3 has 14 amino acids. V lost 3 bases and J lost 5; bases outside the gene matches: 3. CDR3 DNA: TGTGCCAGCAGCCACCGACAGGGAACCGGGGAGCTGTTTTTT. Translated, it gives CASSHRQGTGELFF.

Only one count was recorded for this clone. The chain recombines TRBV5-1 with TRBJ2-7; 9 nucleotides align to TRBD1. Germline CDR1 and CDR2: SGHRS and YFSETQ. After removal of 4 bases from V and 5 bases from J, the junction contained 16 bases not matched to a gene. This CDR3 has 17 amino acids. CDR3 DNA sequence: TGCGCCAGCAGCCTTCCCACGACAGGGACAGGGTACCACGAGCAGTACTTC. This sequence encodes CASSLPTTGTGYHEQYF. Drawing the rest from reference TRBV5-1 and TRBJ2-7, the complete variable domain is KAGVTQTPRYLIKTRGQQVTLSCSPISGHRSVSWYQQTPGQGLQFLFEYFSETQRNKGNFPGRFSGRQFSNSRSEMNVSTLELGDSALYLCASSLPTTGTGYHEQYFGPGTRLTVT.

J is TRBJ2-5 and V is TRBV5-1; TRBD2 is a possible D gene (6 bases). Germline V gives CDR1 SGHRS, CDR2 YFSETQ. The CDR3 is 14 amino acids. Deletions cut 0 bases from V and 3 bases from J, with 9 bases between. The CDR3 region is CASSLVPGEETQYF. Here the CDR3 DNA reads TGCGCCAGCAGCTTGGTACCGGGGGAAGAGACCCAGTACTTC.

The chain employs TRBV6-5 and TRBJ2-2, with unresolved D. The germline CDR1 and CDR2 sequences are MNHEY and SVGAGI. CDR3 size: 10 residues. Between the trimmed V and J ends, which lost 8 bases and 6 bases, there was a span of 4 bases. The CDR3 is CASGAGELFF. The CDR3 nucleotides read TGTGCCAGCGGAGCCGGGGAGCTGTTTTTT.

This chain joins TRBV7-2 and TRBJ1-3; the match to TRBD1 covers 9 bases. With 4 bases clipped from V and 2 bases from J, the junction kept 6 bases outside the gene matches. The germline V gene encodes CDR1 SGHTA and CDR2 FQGNSA. The CDR3 consists of 16 residues. CDR3 amino acids: CASSSPGQGAGNTIYF. In DNA form, the CDR3 reads TGTGCCAGCAGCTCTCCGGGACAGGGAGCTGGAAACACCATATATTTT.

The rearrangement links TRBV27 to TRBJ2-3; D is unresolved. Germline loops: CDR1 MNHEY, CDR2 SMNVEV (reference sequence). V dropped 2 bases and J dropped 7 bases, with 10 bases sitting between them. The CDR3 consists of 13 residues. The CDR3 sequence is CASSLTVRNTQYF. The CDR3 DNA sequence: TGTGCCAGCAGTTTAACAGTCCGAAATACGCAGTATTTT.

This clone was found once. The chain recombines TRBV6-1 with TRBJ1-4; TRBD1 agrees at 8 bases. V dropped 2 bases and J dropped 8; count of bases not matched to a gene: 13. The CDR3 extends over 17 amino acids. Germline CDR1 MNHNS, CDR2 SASEGT. The CDR3 reads CASSELWQGAQGEKLFF. The CDR3 coding sequence is TGTGCCAGCAGTGAACTTTGGCAGGGGGCGCAGGGAGAAAAACTGTTTTTT.

This clone was observed once. This rearrangement joins TRBV18 to TRBJ1-6; D is unclear. The CDR3 is made up of 15 amino acids. Germline V CDR1 and CDR2: KGHSH, LQKENI. V lost 6 bases, J lost 8 bases, and 17 bases lay in between. CDR3 region: CASSPRRGLDSPLHF. The CDR3 bases are TGTGCCAGCTCCCCAAGGAGAGGGTTGGATTCACCCCTCCACTTT.

The rearrangement joins TRBV19 to TRBJ2-2; 10 bases align to TRBD2. V was pared by 3 bases and J by 4 bases, with 14 bases of the junction left unmatched. The CDR3 runs to 19 residues. Germline V CDR1 and CDR2: LNHDA, SQIVND (reference sequence). CDR3 region: CASSIPPGLADARTGELFF. DNA of the CDR3: TGTGCCAGTAGTATCCCCCCCGGACTAGCGGACGCTCGCACCGGGGAGCTGTTTTTT.

J is TRBJ2-7 and V is TRBV5-6; D uncertain. CDR1 is SGHDT and CDR2 is YYEEEE in the germline V gene. The CDR3 has 12 residues. Between the trimmed V and J ends, which lost 4 bases and 1 base, there was a span of 6 bases. CDR3 residues: CASSLLSYEQYF. The CDR3 DNA reads as TGTGCCAGCAGCCTGTTGTCCTACGAGCAGTACTTC.

There are a few counts of this clone. The chain couples TRBV7-2 to TRBJ1-2, with 7 bases lining up with TRBD1. V lost 2 bases and J lost 2; bases outside the gene matches: 14. The CDR3 has 18 residues. Germline V gene data show CDR1 as SGHTA and CDR2 as FQGNSA. DNA of the CDR3: TGTGCCAGCAGCTTAAATCCCAATTACAGGGGCACCAACTATGGCTACACCTTC. Protein: CASSLNPNYRGTNYGYTF. Using reference TRBV7-2 and TRBJ1-2 for the parts outside the CDR3, the full variable domain is GAGVSQSPSNKVTEKGKDVELRCDPISGHTALYWYRQSLGQGLEFLIYFQGNSAPDKSGLPSDRFSAERTGGSVSTLTIQRTQQEDSAVYLCASSLNPNYRGTNYGYTFGSGTRLTVV.

The gene calls are TRBV10-2 and TRBJ1-2, with TRBD1 matching 7 bases. Germline V gene lookup returns CDR1 WSHSY and CDR2 SAAADI. The CDR3 runs 13 residues. The V and J ends lost 2 bases and 4 bases, in that order; junction bases with no gene match: 1. CDR3 in amino acids: CASSEGQAYGYTF. The CDR3 nucleotides read TGCGCCAGCAGTGAGGGACAGGCCTATGGCTACACCTTC.

For the CDR3, the DNA is TGTGCCTGGAGTAGGGACAGGGTGGGAAAACTGTTTTTT. The encoded protein is CAWSRDRVGKLFF. The rearrangement uses TRBV30 and TRBJ1-4, with TRBD1 matching 9 bases. The CDR3 contains 13 residues. Germline CDR1 is GTSNPN and CDR2 is SVGIG (reference sequence). With V trimmed by 2 bases and J by 10 bases, 5 bases remained unmatched. Looking up the rest from reference TRBV30 and TRBJ1-4 gives the full variable domain: SQTIHQWPATLVQPVGSPLSLECTVEGTSNPNLYWYRQAAGRGLQLLFYSVGIGQISSEVPQNLSASRPQDRQFILSSKKLLLSDSGFYLCAWSRDRVGKLFFGSGTQLSVL.

The chain carries TRBV4-1 and TRBJ1-4, with 9 positions matching TRBD1. CDR1 and CDR2 (germline): MGHRA, YSYEKL. There are 14 residues in the CDR3. Trimming took 1 base from V and 7 from J; bases not matched to a gene: 1. The CDR3 is CASSQGDRVEKLFF. CDR3 DNA: TGCGCCAGCAGCCAAGGGGACAGGGTTGAAAAACTGTTTTTT.

The chain joins TRBV2 to TRBJ2-7; D not resolved. The CDR3 consists of 13 residues. Between the trimmed V and J ends, which lost 7 bases and 2 bases, there was a span of 12 bases. Germline V gives CDR1 SNHLY, CDR2 FYNNEI. The CDR3: CASIEEETYEQYF. Here the CDR3 DNA reads TGTGCCAGCATCGAGGAAGAAACCTACGAGCAGTACTTC.

This clone has just one count. The chain joins TRBV9 to TRBJ2-3; 9 positions match TRBD1. CDR3 length equals 16 residues. V gave up 1 base and J gave up 3 bases; unmatched junction bases: 6. The V gene's germline CDR1 is SGDLS and CDR2 YYNGEE. Here the CDR3 DNA reads TGTGCCAGCAGCGTAACGGACAGGGGTGGGACAGATACGCAGTATTTT. It specifies CASSVTDRGGTDTQYF.

The chain combines TRBV5-8 with TRBJ2-3; 8 positions match TRBD1. Unmatched junction bases numbered 3, after V lost 2 bases and J lost 1 base. There are 15 residues in the CDR3. Germline-derived CDR1 and CDR2 are SGHTS and YDEGEE. CDR3 residues: CASSFGQGRTDTQYF. CDR3 bases: TGTGCCAGCAGCTTTGGACAGGGACGCACAGATACGCAGTATTTT.

This clone was observed a handful of times. The chain combines TRBV6-5 with TRBJ2-2, with TRBD2 matching over 9 bases. Looked up from germline, CDR1 is MNHEY and CDR2 is SVGAGI. The CDR3 totals 14 residues. The ends lost 8 bases at V and 6 bases at J; junction bases unmatched: 7. CDR3 DNA sequence: TGTGCCAGCCGGGGGCGGGAGGGACCCGGGGAGCTGTTTTTT. Amino acid sequence: CASRGREGPGELFF.

CDR3 sequence (DNA): TGTGCCAGCTCACCACCGGGCAGGGGCAACTATGGCTACACCTTC. This translates into CASSPPGRGNYGYTF. The V call is TRBV18, the J call TRBJ1-2, with a possible D match to TRBD1 (6 bases). This CDR3 comprises 15 residues. Trimming left V 0 bases short and J 2 bases short, with 10 bases between. Germline assignment: CDR1 KGHSH and CDR2 LQKENI.